This T cell receptor (beta chain) was sequenced for a study of shared clonotypes between healthy human individuals. Only in-frame clones appear in the TCRdb table, and some are missing; sequencing was by immunoSEQ multiplex PCR. The top ten hold less than 0.55% of the sample, which has approximately 1.4 million clones, under 99% seen once. This CDR3 has 15 amino acids. Germline V gene sequence: CDR1 LGHNA, CDR2 YSLEER. The V and J ends lost 0 bases and 0 bases respectively, with 9 bases between them. The material sequenced was naive CD4+ T cells sorted from blood. Subset in this sample: CD45RA+ positively selected. The sequence was collected from a young man in good health. The rearrangement links TRBV4-3 to TRBJ2-7; D unresolved. The CDR3 DNA follows: TGCGCCAGCAGCCAAGAGGCCAGGAGCTCCTACGAGCAGTACTTC. It encodes CASSQEARSSYEQYF.